Each of the 5 T cell receptor beta chains below was sequenced from the same sample in a study of OX40 agonist ivuxolimab in advanced cancers. The protocol was immunoSEQ multiplex PCR, while the TCRdb copy is restricted to in-frame clones and leaves out a portion. The sample records 50,000 to 75,000 clones, approximately 90% being singletons. Sequencing was performed on CD4+ or CD8+ T cells sorted from blood, taken in a trial of the OX40 agonist ivuxolimab. These receptors all come from an adult with an advanced solid tumor such as melanoma, head and neck, liver or kidney cancer.

This clone was counted once. The chain couples TRBV7-2 to TRBJ2-7; D gene unclear. The length of the CDR3 is 12 residues. The V end lost 1 base, the J end lost 4 bases, and 5 bases lay between the germline ends. Per the germline V gene, CDR1 is SGHTA and CDR2 is FQGNSA. The CDR3 region is CASSLVRYEQYF. The CDR3 DNA is TGTGCCAGCAGCTTAGTAAGGTACGAGCAGTACTTC.

This chain joins TRBV5-4 and TRBJ1-4; TRBD1 aligns across 7 bases. This CDR3 contains 14 residues. Germline V lookup: CDR1 SGHNT, CDR2 YYREEE (reference sequence). V lost 3 bases to trimming and J lost 2 bases; unmatched junction nucleotides: 1. The CDR3, as DNA: TGTGCCAGCAGCTGGGGACAGACTAATGAAAAACTGTTTTTT. Encoded protein: CASSWGQTNEKLFF.

The chain uses TRBV15 and TRBJ1-2; a weak D match, TRBD1 (5 bases). The CDR3 is 13 amino acids. Germline-derived CDR1 and CDR2 are LNHNV and YYDKDF (reference sequence). The ends were cut back, 5 bases at V and 0 bases at J, with 7 bases in the middle. CDR3 region: CATSLDTNYGYTF. The CDR3 nucleotides are TGTGCCACCAGCTTGGACACTAACTATGGCTACACCTTC.

This chain joins TRBV6-6 and TRBJ1-2, with 11 bases that match TRBD1. Germline V CDR1 and CDR2: MNHNY, SVGAGI (reference sequence). The CDR3 is 14 residues long. With 7 bases clipped from V and 4 bases from J, the junction kept 5 bases outside the gene matches. The CDR3 DNA reads as TGTGCCAGCATCGGGACAGGGGGGGGCTATGGCTACACCTTC. Its translation: CASIGTGGGYGYTF.

The V call is TRBV19, the J call TRBJ1-1; possible D gene TRBD1, 6 bases. V was clipped by 4 bases and J by 4 bases, with 16 bases between them. Germline V gene sequence: CDR1 LNHDA, CDR2 SQIVND (reference sequence). This CDR3 comprises 15 residues. The CDR3: CASSRDRQVGTEAFF. CDR3 in DNA: TGTGCCAGTAGTAGAGACCGACAGGTCGGCACTGAAGCTTTCTTT.